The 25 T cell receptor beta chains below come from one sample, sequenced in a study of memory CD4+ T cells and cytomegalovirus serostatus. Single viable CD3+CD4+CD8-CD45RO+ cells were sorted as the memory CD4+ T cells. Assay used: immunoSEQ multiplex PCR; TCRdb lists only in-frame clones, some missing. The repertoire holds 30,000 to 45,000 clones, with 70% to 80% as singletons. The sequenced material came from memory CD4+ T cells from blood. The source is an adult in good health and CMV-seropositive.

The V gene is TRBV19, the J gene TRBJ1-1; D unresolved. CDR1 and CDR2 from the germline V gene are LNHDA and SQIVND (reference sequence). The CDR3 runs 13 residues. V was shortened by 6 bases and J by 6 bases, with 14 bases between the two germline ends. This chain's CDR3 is CASRGAGFSEAFF. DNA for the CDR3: TGTGCCAGTAGGGGAGCGGGGTTTTCTGAAGCTTTCTTT.

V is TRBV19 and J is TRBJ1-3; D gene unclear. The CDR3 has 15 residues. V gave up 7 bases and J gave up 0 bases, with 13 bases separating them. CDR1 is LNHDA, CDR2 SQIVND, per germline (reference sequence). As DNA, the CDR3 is TGTGCCAGTACCAAACAGCTACACTCTGGAAACACCATATATTTT. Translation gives CASTKQLHSGNTIYF.

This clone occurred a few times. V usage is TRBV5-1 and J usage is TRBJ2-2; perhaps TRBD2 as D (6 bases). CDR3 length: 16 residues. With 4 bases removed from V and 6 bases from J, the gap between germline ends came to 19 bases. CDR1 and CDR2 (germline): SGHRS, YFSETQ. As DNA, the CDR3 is TGCGCCAGCAGCACCATCCTAAGCGGGTGGGCCGGGGAGCTGTTTTTT. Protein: CASSTILSGWAGELFF.

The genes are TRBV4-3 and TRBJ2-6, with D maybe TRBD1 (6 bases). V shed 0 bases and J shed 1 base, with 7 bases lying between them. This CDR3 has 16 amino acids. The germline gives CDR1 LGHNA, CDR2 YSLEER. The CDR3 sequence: CASSQEQGSGANVLTF. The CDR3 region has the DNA TGCGCCAGCAGCCAAGAACAGGGATCTGGGGCCAACGTCCTGACTTTC.

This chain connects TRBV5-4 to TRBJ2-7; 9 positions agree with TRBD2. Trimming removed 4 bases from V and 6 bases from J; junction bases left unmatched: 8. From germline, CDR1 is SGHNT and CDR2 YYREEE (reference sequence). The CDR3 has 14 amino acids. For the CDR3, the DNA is TGTGCCAGCAGCAAAGGGACTAGCCTCGGCGAGCAGTACTTC. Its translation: CASSKGTSLGEQYF.

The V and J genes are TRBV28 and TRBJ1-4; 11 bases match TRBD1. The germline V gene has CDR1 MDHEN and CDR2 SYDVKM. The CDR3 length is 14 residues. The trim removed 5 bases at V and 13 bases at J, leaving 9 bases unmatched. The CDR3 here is CASSLPDRGRGLFF. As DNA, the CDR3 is TGTGCCAGCAGTCTCCCGGACAGGGGGCGAGGACTGTTTTTT.

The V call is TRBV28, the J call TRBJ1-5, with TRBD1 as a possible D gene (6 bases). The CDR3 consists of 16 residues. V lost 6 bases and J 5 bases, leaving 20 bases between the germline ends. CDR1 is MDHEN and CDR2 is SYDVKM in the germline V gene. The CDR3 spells CASSQRGSRTYQPQHF. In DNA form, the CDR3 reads TGTGCCAGCAGCCAAAGGGGGTCGCGCACCTATCAGCCCCAGCATTTT.

The CDR3 spells CASSLDQGAYNSPLHF. Written as DNA, the CDR3 is TGTGCCAGCAGCTTGGACCAGGGGGCCTATAATTCACCCCTCCACTTT. The chain combines TRBV5-6 with TRBJ1-6; 7 positions agree with TRBD1. There are 16 residues in the CDR3. Germline V gives CDR1 SGHDT, CDR2 YYEEEE. J gave up 2 bases and V 0 bases, and 2 bases lay outside the gene matches.

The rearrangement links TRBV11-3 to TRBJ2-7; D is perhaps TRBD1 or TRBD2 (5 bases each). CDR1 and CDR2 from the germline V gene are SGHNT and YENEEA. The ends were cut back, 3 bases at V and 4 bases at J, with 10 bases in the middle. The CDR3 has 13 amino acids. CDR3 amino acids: CASSLGPLYEQYF. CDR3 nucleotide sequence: TGTGCCAGCAGCTTGGGACCCCTGTACGAGCAGTACTTC.

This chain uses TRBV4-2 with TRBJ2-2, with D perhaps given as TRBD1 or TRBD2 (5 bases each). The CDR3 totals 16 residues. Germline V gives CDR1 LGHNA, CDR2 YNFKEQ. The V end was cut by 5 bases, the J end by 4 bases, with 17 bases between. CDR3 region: CASSLSQAGRTGELFF. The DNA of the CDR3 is TGTGCCAGCAGCTTATCACAGGCGGGCCGCACCGGGGAGCTGTTTTTT.

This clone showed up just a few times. CDR3 in DNA: TGTGCCAGCAGCCTGGGGGCTGGCACAGATACGCAGTATTTT. Protein: CASSLGAGTDTQYF. This chain connects TRBV21-1 to TRBJ2-3; the table's D call TRBD1 went unverified against the DNA. TRBV21-1 constitutes a pseudogene. The CDR3 spans 14 residues.

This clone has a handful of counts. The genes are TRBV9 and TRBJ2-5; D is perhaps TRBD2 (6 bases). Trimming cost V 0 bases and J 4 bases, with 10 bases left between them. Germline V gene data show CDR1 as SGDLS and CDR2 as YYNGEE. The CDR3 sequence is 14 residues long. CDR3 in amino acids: CASSVESGGETQYF. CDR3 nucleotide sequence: TGTGCCAGCAGCGTAGAGTCCGGGGGAGAGACCCAGTACTTC.

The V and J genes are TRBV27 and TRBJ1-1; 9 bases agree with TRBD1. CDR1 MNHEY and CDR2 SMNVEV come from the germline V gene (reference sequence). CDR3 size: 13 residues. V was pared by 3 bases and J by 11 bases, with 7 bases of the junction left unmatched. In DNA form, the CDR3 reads TGTGCCAGCAGTTTTTGGGGGACAGGGACGGCTTTCTTT. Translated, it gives CASSFWGTGTAFF.

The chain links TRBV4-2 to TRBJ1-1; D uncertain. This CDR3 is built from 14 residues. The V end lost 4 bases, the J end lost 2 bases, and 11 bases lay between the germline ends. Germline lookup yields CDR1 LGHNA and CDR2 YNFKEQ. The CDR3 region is CASSPKEGNTEAFF. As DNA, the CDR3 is TGTGCCAGCAGCCCGAAGGAGGGTAACACTGAAGCTTTCTTT.

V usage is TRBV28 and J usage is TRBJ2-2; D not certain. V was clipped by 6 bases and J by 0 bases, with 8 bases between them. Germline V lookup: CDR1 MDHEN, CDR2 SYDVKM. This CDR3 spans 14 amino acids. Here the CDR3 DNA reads TGTGCCAGCAGCATTTCCCCGAACACCGGGGAGCTGTTTTTT. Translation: CASSISPNTGELFF.

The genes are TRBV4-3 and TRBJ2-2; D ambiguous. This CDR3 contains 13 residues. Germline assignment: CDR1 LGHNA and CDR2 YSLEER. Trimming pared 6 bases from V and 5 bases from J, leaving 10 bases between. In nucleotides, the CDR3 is TGCGCCAGCAGGCGAACCCTTACCGGGGAGCTGTTTTTT. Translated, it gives CASRRTLTGELFF.

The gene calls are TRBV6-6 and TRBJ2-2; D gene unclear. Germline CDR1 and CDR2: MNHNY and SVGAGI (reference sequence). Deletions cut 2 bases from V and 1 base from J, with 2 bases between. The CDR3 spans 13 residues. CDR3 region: CASSYVNTGELFF. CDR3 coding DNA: TGTGCCAGCAGTTACGTGAACACCGGGGAGCTGTTTTTT.

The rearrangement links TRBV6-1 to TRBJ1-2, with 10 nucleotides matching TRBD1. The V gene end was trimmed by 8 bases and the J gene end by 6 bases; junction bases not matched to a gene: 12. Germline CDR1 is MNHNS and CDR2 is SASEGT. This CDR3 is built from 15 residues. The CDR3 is CASQGGGQGRNGYTF. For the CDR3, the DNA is TGTGCCAGCCAGGGCGGGGGACAGGGGAGGAATGGCTACACCTTC.

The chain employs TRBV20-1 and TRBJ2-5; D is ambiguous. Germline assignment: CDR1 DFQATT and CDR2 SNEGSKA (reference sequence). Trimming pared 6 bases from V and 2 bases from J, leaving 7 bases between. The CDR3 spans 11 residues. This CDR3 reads CSAQLQETQYF. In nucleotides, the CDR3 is TGCAGTGCCCAATTACAAGAGACCCAGTACTTC.

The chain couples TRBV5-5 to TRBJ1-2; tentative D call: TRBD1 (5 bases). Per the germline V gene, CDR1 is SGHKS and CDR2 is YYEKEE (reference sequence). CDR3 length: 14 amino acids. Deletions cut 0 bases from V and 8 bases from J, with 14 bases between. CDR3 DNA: TGTGCCAGCAGCTTGGAATTCCAGGGTGGGGGCTACACCTTC. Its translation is CASSLEFQGGGYTF.

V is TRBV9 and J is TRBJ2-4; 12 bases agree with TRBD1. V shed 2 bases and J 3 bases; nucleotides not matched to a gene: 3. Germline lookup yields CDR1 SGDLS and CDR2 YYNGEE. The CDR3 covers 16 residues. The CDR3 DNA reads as TGTGCCAGCAGCGTGGGACAGGGGGCTTACAAAAACATTCAGTACTTC. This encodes CASSVGQGAYKNIQYF.

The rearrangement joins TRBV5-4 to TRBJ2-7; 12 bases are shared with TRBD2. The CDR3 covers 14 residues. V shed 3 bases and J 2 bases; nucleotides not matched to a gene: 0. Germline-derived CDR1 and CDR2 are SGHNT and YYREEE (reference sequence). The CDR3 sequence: CASSSSGGAYEQYF. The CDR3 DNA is TGTGCCAGCAGCTCTAGCGGGGGGGCCTACGAGCAGTACTTC.

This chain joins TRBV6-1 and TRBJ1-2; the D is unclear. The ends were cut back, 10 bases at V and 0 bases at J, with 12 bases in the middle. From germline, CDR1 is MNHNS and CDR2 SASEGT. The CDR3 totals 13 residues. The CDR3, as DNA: TGTGCCACTTTGCTTCCCCCTAACTATGGCTACACCTTC. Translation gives CATLLPPNYGYTF.

The CDR3 sequence is CASSQGGQGAQETQYF. The CDR3 nucleotides read TGTGCCAGCAGCCAAGGGGGACAGGGAGCCCAAGAGACCCAGTACTTC. The chain links TRBV14 to TRBJ2-5; 9 nucleotides agree with TRBD1. From germline, CDR1 is SGHDN and CDR2 FVKESK. The ends lost 1 base at V and 1 base at J; junction bases unmatched: 4. CDR3 size: 16 residues.

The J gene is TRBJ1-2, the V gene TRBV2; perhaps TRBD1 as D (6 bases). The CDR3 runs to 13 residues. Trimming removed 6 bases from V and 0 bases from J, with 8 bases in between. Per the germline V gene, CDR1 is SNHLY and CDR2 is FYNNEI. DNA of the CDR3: TGTGCCAGCAGCCGGGACACTAACTATGGCTACACCTTC. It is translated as CASSRDTNYGYTF.